The entry below gives a single T cell receptor beta chain sequence along with its context. The record originates from a study of blood T cell repertoires in COVID-19. Whole-study context: In each case, the material was cDNA or gDNA derived from T cells, B-cell-depleted T cells, or PBMCs.

In the authors' workflow: Amplification with reference gene primers provided the estimates of nucleated cell counts. Produced via immunoSEQ multiplex PCR; TCRdb's table is partial and in-frame only. The DNA was the basis for D and trimming; V, J and clone size are from that table. The data contain roughly 290,000 clones, about 80% of them singletons. Patients from Seattle were sampled longitudinally, starting during active infection. CDR1 MDHEN and CDR2 SYDVKM come from the germline V gene. This CDR3 contains 14 residues. V was clipped by 6 bases and J by 2 bases, with 13 bases between them. The chain employs TRBV28 and TRBJ1-1; possibly TRBD1 for D (6 bases). This clonotype was sampled from a person between 65 and 79 years old with COVID-19, enrolled during active disease. Sample: peripheral blood. Here the CDR3 DNA reads TGTGCCAGCAGCCCTGCGGGGGCAAACACTGAAGCTTTCTTT. As protein: CASSPAGANTEAFF.